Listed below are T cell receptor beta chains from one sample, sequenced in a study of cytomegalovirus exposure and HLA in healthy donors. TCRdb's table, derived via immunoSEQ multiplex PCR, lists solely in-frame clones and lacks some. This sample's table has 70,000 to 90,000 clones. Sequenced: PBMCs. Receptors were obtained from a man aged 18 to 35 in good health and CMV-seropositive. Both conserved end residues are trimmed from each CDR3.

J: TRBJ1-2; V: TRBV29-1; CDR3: SVARQVGAGYT
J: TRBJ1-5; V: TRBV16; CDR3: ASSQSGQGYQPQH
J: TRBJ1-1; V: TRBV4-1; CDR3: ASSQERGGPEQAF
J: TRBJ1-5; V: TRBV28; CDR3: ASSLRGQGANQPQH
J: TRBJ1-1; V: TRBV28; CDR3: ASSLGQGGTEAF
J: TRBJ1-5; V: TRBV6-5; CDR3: ASSRQVNQPQH
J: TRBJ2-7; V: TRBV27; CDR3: ASRSSGRAYEQY
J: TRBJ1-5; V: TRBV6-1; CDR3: ASSEAQTVSPPQH
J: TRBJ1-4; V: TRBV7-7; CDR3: ASSKDRSDEKLF
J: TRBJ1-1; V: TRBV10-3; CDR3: AISESDRVITEAF
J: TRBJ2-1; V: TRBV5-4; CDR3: ASSRDRGLNEQF
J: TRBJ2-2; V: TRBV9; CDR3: ASRDHGTGELF
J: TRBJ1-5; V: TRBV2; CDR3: ASSEAVPAGAQH